This T cell receptor beta chain was recovered during a study of early stage breast cancer tumors. This clone was counted a single time. Profiling relied on immunoSEQ multiplex PCR, and the TCRdb table lists in-frame clones only, not all of them. The sample contains 30,000 to 35,000 clones, 70% to 75% of which appear only once. There are 15 residues in the CDR3. CDR1 and CDR2 from the germline V gene are SGHTA and FQGTGA. V lost 6 bases to trimming and J lost 10 bases; unmatched junction nucleotides: 10. Sequencing used blood. The receptor was derived from a person aged 35 to 50 with breast cancer. The chain recombines TRBV7-3 with TRBJ2-1; 12 bases map to TRBD2. The CDR3 coding sequence is TGTGCCAGCAGTTCTAGCGGGAGGGCCAGTCAGGAGCAGTTCTTC. Residues: CASSSSGRASQEQFF.